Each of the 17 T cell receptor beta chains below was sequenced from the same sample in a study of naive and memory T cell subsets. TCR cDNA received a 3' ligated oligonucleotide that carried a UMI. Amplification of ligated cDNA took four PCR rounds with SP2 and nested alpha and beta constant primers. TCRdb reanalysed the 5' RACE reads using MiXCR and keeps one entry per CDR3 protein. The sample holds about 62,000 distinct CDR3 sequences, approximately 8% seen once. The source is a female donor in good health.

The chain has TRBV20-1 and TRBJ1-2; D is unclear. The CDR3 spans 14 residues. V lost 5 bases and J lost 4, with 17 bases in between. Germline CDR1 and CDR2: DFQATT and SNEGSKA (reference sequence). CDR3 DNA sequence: TGCAGTGCTCCTCCCGACGGAATCTTCTATGGCTACACCTTC. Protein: CSAPPDGIFYGYTF.

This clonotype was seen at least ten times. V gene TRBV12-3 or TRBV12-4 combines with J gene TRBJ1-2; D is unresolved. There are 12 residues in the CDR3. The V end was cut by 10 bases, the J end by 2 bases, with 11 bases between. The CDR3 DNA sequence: TGTGCCACGACCACTCGAAACTATGGCTACACCTTC. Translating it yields CATTTRNYGYTF.

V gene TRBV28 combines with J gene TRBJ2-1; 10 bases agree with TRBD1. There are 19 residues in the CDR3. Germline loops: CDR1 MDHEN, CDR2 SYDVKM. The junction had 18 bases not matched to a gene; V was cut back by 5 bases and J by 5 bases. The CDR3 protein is CASSTQLGVGTGEDNEQFF. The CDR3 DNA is TGTGCCAGCAGTACACAGTTGGGGGTGGGGACAGGGGAGGACAATGAGCAGTTCTTC.

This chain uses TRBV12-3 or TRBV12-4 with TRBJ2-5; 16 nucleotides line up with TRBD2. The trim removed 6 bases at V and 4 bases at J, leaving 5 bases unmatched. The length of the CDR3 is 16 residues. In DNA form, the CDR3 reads TGTGCCAGCAGCCCGGGACTAGCGGGAGGGCTAGAGACCCAGTACTTC. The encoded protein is CASSPGLAGGLETQYF.

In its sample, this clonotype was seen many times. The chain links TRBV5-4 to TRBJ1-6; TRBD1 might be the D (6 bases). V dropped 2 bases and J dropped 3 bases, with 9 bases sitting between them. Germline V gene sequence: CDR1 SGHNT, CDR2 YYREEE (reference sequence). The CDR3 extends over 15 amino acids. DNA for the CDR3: TGTGCCAGCAGCTTACAGGGTCTCTATAATTCACCCCTCCACTTT. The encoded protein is CASSLQGLYNSPLHF.

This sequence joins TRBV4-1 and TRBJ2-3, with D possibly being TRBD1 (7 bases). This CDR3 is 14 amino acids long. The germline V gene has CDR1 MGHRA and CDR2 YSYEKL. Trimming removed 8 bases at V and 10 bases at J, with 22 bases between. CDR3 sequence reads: CASRRGLALDPQYF. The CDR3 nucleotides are TGCGCCAGCCGGAGGGGGCTGGCACTAGACCCGCAGTATTTT.

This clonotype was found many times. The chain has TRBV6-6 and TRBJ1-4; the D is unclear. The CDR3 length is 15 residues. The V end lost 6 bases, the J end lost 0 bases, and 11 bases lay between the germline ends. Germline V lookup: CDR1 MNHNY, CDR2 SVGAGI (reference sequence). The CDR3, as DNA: TGTGCCAGCAGGTGGACGGATCCAACTAATGAAAAACTGTTTTTT. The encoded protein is CASRWTDPTNEKLFF.

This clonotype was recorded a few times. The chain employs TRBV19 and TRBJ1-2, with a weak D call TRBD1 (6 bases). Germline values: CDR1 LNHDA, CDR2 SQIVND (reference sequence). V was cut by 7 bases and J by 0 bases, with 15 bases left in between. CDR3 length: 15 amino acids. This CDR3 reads CASNTGRVTNYGYTF. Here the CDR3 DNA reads TGTGCCAGTAATACAGGGAGGGTAACTAACTATGGCTACACCTTC.

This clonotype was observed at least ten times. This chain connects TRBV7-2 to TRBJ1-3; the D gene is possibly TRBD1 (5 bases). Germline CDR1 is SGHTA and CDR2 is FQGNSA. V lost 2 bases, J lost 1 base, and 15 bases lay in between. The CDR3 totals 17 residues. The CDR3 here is CASSLFLRGTSGNTIYF. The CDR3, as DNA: TGTGCCAGCAGCTTATTTTTGCGGGGGACTTCTGGAAACACCATATATTTT. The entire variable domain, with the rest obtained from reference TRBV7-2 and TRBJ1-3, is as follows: GAGVSQSPSNKVTEKGKDVELRCDPISGHTALYWYRQSLGQGLEFLIYFQGNSAPDKSGLPSDRFSAERTGGSVSTLTIQRTQQEDSAVYLCASSLFLRGTSGNTIYFGEGSWLTVV.

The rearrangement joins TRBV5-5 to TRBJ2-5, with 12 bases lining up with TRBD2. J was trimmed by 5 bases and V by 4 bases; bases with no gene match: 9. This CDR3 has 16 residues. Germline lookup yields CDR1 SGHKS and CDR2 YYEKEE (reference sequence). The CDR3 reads CASSGTLAGGLETQYF. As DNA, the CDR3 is TGTGCCAGCAGCGGAACTCTAGCGGGAGGGCTTGAGACCCAGTACTTC.

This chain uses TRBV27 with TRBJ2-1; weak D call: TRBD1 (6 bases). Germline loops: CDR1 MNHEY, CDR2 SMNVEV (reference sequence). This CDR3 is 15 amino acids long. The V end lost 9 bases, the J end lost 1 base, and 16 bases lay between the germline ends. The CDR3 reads CASNRDSISYNEQFF. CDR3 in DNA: TGTGCCAGTAACAGGGATTCTATTTCCTACAATGAGCAGTTCTTC.

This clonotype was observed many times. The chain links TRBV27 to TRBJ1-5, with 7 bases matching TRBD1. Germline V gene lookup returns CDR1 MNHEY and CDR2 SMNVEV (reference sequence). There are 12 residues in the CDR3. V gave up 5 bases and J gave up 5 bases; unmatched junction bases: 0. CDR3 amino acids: CASSQGDQPQHF. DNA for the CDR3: TGTGCCAGCAGTCAGGGGGATCAGCCCCAGCATTTT.

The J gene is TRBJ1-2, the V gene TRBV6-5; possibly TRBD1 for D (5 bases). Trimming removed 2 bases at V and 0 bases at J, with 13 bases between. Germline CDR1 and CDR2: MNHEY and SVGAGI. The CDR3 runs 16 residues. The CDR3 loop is CASSYVAGLPNYGYTF. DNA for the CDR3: TGTGCCAGCAGTTACGTGGCAGGGCTTCCTAACTATGGCTACACCTTC.

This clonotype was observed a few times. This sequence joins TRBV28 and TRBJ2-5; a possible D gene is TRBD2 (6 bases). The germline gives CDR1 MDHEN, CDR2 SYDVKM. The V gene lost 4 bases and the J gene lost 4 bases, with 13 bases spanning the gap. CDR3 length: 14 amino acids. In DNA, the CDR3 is TGTGCCAGCAGTTGGAGGGCCGGCGTAGAGACCCAGTACTTC. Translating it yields CASSWRAGVETQYF.

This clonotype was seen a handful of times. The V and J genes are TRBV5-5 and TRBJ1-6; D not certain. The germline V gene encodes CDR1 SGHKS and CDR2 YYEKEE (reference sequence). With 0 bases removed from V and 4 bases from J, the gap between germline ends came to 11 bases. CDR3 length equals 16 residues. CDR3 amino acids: CASSLAPRSYNSPLHF. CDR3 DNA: TGTGCCAGCAGCTTGGCCCCCAGGAGTTATAATTCACCCCTCCACTTT. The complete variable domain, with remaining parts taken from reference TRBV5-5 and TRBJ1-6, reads DAGVTQSPTHLIKTRGQQVTLRCSPISGHKSVSWYQQVLGQGPQFIFQYYEKEERGRGNFPDRFSARQFPNYSSELNVNALLLGDSALYLCASSLAPRSYNSPLHFGNGTRLTVT.

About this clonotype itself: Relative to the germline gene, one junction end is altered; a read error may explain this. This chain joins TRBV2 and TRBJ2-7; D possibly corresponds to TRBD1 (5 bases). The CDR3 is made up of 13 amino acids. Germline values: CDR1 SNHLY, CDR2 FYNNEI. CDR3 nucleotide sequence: TGTGCCAGCAGTCGAAATACAGGTTACGGGCAGTACTTC. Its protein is CASSRNTGYGQYF.

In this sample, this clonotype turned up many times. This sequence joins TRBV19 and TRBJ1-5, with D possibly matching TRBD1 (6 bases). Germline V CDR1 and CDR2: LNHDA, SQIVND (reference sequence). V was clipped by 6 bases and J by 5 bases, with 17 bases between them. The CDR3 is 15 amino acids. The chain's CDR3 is CASSAGQDYYQPQHF. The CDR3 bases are TGTGCCAGTAGCGCGGGACAAGATTATTATCAGCCCCAGCATTTT.